These 27 T cell receptor beta chains originate from one sample sequenced in a study of blood T cell repertoires in COVID-19. Data came from immunoSEQ multiplex PCR; TCRdb stores just in-frame clones and leaves some out. Counted here are approximately 97,000 clones, around 84% occurring once; the ten biggest clones make up around 3%. The specimen was peripheral blood. The origin of the receptors is a man aged 45-65 years with active or convalescent COVID-19.

This clone was recorded once. The chain employs TRBV4-1 and TRBJ1-4; perhaps TRBD1 as D (5 bases). Trimming cost V 0 bases and J 5 bases, with 13 bases left between them. CDR1 is MGHRA and CDR2 is YSYEKL in the germline V gene. The CDR3 covers 16 residues. The CDR3 protein is CASSQDPPGSNEKLFF. In nucleotides, the CDR3 is TGCGCCAGCAGCCAAGATCCCCCAGGGTCCAATGAAAAACTGTTTTTT.

V usage is TRBV18 and J usage is TRBJ2-5; 7 bases line up with TRBD2. Germline CDR1 is KGHSH and CDR2 is LQKENI. This CDR3 is built from 12 residues. The ends lost 9 bases at V and 1 base at J; junction bases unmatched: 2. The CDR3 nucleotides read TGTGCCAGTTCTAGCGGCCAAGAGACCCAGTACTTC. Its translation: CASSSGQETQYF.

The gene calls are TRBV4-1 and TRBJ1-4, with 9 bases fitting TRBD1. The CDR3 has 16 amino acids. Germline trimming cut 4 bases from V and 8 bases from J; bases unmatched to any gene: 11. Germline V gene sequence: CDR1 MGHRA, CDR2 YSYEKL. The CDR3 loop is CASSLYRTGAGEKLFF. In DNA form, the CDR3 reads TGCGCCAGCAGCCTATATCGGACAGGGGCCGGGGAAAAACTGTTTTTT.

The CDR3 is CASSIGVTAYNEQFF. The CDR3 DNA sequence: TGTGCCAGCAGTATCGGGGTTACAGCCTACAATGAGCAGTTCTTC. This chain links TRBV6-5 with TRBJ2-1; tentatively, D is TRBD2 (5 bases). Germline CDR1 MNHEY, CDR2 SVGAGI. Trimming took 5 bases from V and 2 from J, leaving 13 bases between them. This CDR3 contains 15 residues.

In this sample, this clone turned up once. One end of the junction does not line up with germline, which may come from a read error. The chain joins TRBV3-1 (or the pseudogene TRBV3-2) to TRBJ1-1; D remains unclear. Germline values: CDR1 LGHDT, CDR2 YNNKEL (reference sequence). This CDR3 has 12 residues. The DNA of the CDR3 is TGTGCCAGCAGCCTGGGAGAATCCCCTCAATCTTTT. It specifies CASSLGESPQSF.

The CDR3 region has the DNA TGTGCCAGCAGTGGGAATCCGGGACAGGGGTATGAAAAACTGTTTTTT. Protein product: CASSGNPGQGYEKLFF. This chain links TRBV28 with TRBJ1-4, with 10 positions matching TRBD1. The germline CDR1 and CDR2 sequences are MDHEN and SYDVKM. J was trimmed by 6 bases and V by 5 bases; bases with no gene match: 9. This CDR3 is built from 16 residues.

The count of this clone is one. This chain connects TRBV7-2 to TRBJ1-2; D might be TRBD1 (5 bases). The CDR3 is 15 amino acids. CDR1 and CDR2 (germline): SGHTA, FQGNSA. V dropped 0 bases and J dropped 0 bases, with 8 bases sitting between them. CDR3 in amino acids: CASSLAGQANYGYTF. CDR3 sequence (DNA): TGTGCCAGCAGCTTAGCAGGACAAGCTAACTATGGCTACACCTTC.

The chain joins TRBV3-1 (or the pseudogene TRBV3-2) to TRBJ2-5; 14 nucleotides line up with TRBD2. Losses at the gene ends were 2 bases for V and 5 bases for J; bases not matched to a gene: 4. Germline CDR1 and CDR2: LGHDT and YNNKEL (reference sequence). The CDR3 extends over 16 amino acids. CDR3 loop: CASSQPGLAGDETQYF. Written as DNA, the CDR3 is TGTGCCAGCAGCCAACCGGGACTAGCGGGGGATGAGACCCAGTACTTC.

V gene TRBV15 combines with J gene TRBJ1-2; 8 bases map to TRBD1. With V trimmed by 3 bases and J by 9 bases, 6 bases remained unmatched. Per germline, CDR1 LNHNV and CDR2 YYDKDF (reference sequence). This CDR3 is 13 amino acids long. The CDR3 region has the DNA TGTGCCACCAGCAGGGACAGGGAGGGCCGCTACACCTTC. This translates into CATSRDREGRYTF.

Comments on this clone: Other DNA sequences in the sample encode the same CDR3. The CDR3 sequence is CASSWDSSNTGELFF. CDR3 nucleotides: TGCGCCAGCAGCTGGGACAGTTCGAACACCGGGGAGCTGTTTTTT. The rearrangement links TRBV5-1 to TRBJ2-2, with 7 bases that match TRBD1. Germline loops: CDR1 SGHRS, CDR2 YFSETQ. V lost 3 bases and J lost 0; bases outside the gene matches: 2. The CDR3 runs 15 residues.

V and J are TRBV2 and TRBJ1-4; 11 positions match TRBD1. CDR1 and CDR2 from the germline V gene are SNHLY and FYNNEI. Losses at the gene ends were 6 bases for V and 4 bases for J; bases not matched to a gene: 4. There are 15 residues in the CDR3. In nucleotides, the CDR3 is TGTGCCAGCAGACCCGGGACAGGGGGTAATGAAAAACTGTTTTTT. Translating it yields CASRPGTGGNEKLFF.

The V and J genes are TRBV6-5 and TRBJ1-6; D is perhaps TRBD1 (5 bases). The V end was cut by 0 bases, the J end by 10 bases, with 13 bases between. CDR1 MNHEY and CDR2 SVGAGI come from the germline V gene. CDR3 size: 15 residues. The CDR3 bases are TGTGCCAGCAGTTACTCGAGGAGGGGAGACTCACCCCTCCACTTT. Amino acid sequence: CASSYSRRGDSPLHF.

The V and J genes are TRBV10-3 and TRBJ1-5, with D possibly being TRBD1 (5 bases). V was clipped by 6 bases and J by 0 bases, with 6 bases between them. The germline CDR1 and CDR2 sequences are ENHRY and SYGVKD. The CDR3 has 13 residues. CDR3 loop: CAIRDNSNQPQHF. The CDR3 nucleotides read TGTGCCATCAGGGACAATAGCAATCAGCCCCAGCATTTT.

The rearrangement joins TRBV24-1 to TRBJ2-2; D perhaps matches TRBD1 (6 bases). The CDR3 has 16 amino acids. The germline V gene has CDR1 KGHDR and CDR2 SFDVKD. Trimming removed 4 bases from V and 5 bases from J, with 16 bases in between. CDR3 coding DNA: TGTGCCACCAGTGAAACCGGGACAAGTGGGACCGGGGAGCTGTTTTTT. It yields the protein CATSETGTSGTGELFF.

The chain carries TRBV5-4 and TRBJ2-3, with 7 bases lining up with TRBD2. With V trimmed by 0 bases and J by 1 base, 5 bases remained unmatched. Germline assignment: CDR1 SGHNT and CDR2 YYREEE (reference sequence). CDR3 length: 16 amino acids. CDR3 coding DNA: TGTGCCAGCAGCTTGGCCGCTAGCGGAGGCACAGATACGCAGTATTTT. As protein: CASSLAASGGTDTQYF.

The chain is built from TRBV10-2 and TRBJ2-7, with 8 bases matching TRBD2. Germline CDR1 and CDR2: WSHSY and SAAADI. The CDR3 covers 13 residues. The V and J ends lost 6 bases and 3 bases, in that order; junction bases with no gene match: 4. CDR3 sequence reads: CASRAGGGYEQYV. The DNA for the CDR3 is TGCGCCAGCAGGGCCGGGGGGGGCTACGAGCAGTACGTC.

CDR3 nucleotide sequence: TGTGCCAGTAGGAATACAGGGGGCTCCTACGAGCAGTACTTC. This codes for CASRNTGGSYEQYF. The genes are TRBV19 and TRBJ2-7; the match to TRBD1 covers 8 bases. Germline V gene data show CDR1 as LNHDA and CDR2 as SQIVND (reference sequence). V lost 6 bases and J lost 0; bases outside the gene matches: 4. The CDR3 runs to 14 residues.

The rearrangement uses TRBV27 and TRBJ2-2; D not resolved. There are 13 residues in the CDR3. Germline CDR1 MNHEY, CDR2 SMNVEV (reference sequence). Trimming stripped 1 base from V and 5 bases from J, with 5 bases between. The CDR3 loop is CASSLFSTGELFF. The CDR3 nucleotides are TGTGCCAGCAGTTTATTCTCTACCGGGGAGCTGTTTTTT.

The J gene is TRBJ2-5, the V gene TRBV10-3; 7 bases fit TRBD2. CDR3 length equals 16 residues. Looked up from germline, CDR1 is ENHRY and CDR2 is SYGVKD. V trimming: 4 bases; J trimming: 4 bases; junction bases outside the gene matches: 12. The chain's CDR3 is CAISAISGPLGETQYF. For the CDR3, the DNA is TGTGCCATCAGTGCGATTAGCGGGCCCCTCGGAGAGACCCAGTACTTC.

V is TRBV11-2 and J is TRBJ2-3; TRBD1 aligns across 7 bases. There are 14 residues in the CDR3. Germline CDR1 and CDR2: SGHAT and FQNNGV. With 7 bases clipped from V and 4 bases from J, the junction kept 8 bases outside the gene matches. The CDR3 DNA is TGTGCCAGCACCTTTAGGGGGCAGTCAGATACGCAGTATTTT. Its translation: CASTFRGQSDTQYF.

The chain combines TRBV28 with TRBJ2-1, with D possibly TRBD2 on 6 matching bases. Germline V gives CDR1 MDHEN, CDR2 SYDVKM. V lost 2 bases to trimming and J lost 6 bases, with 14 bases between them. The CDR3 consists of 15 residues. The CDR3, as DNA: TGTGCCAGCAGTTTAGGAGGGGCCCAGCTCAATGAGCAGTTCTTC. Protein product: CASSLGGAQLNEQFF.

The gene calls are TRBV5-1 and TRBJ2-7, with D possibly TRBD2 on 6 matching bases. The CDR3 length is 14 residues. CDR1 and CDR2 from the germline V gene are SGHRS and YFSETQ. The ends were cut back, 9 bases at V and 0 bases at J, with 16 bases in the middle. The CDR3 here is CATGSGLGSYEQYF. For the CDR3, the DNA is TGCGCCACTGGGAGCGGGTTGGGCTCCTACGAGCAGTACTTC.

This rearrangement joins TRBV5-1 to TRBJ2-1; 9 nucleotides align to TRBD2. After removal of 2 bases from V and 10 bases from J, the junction contained 10 bases not matched to a gene. The CDR3 runs to 15 residues. Germline-derived CDR1 and CDR2 are SGHRS and YFSETQ. In nucleotides, the CDR3 is TGCGCCAGCAGCTTAGTCGCGGGGGGGCCTGGAGAGCAGTTCTTC. It translates to CASSLVAGGPGEQFF.

V is TRBV24-1 and J is TRBJ2-1, with 9 positions matching TRBD2. The length of the CDR3 is 19 residues. From germline, CDR1 is KGHDR and CDR2 SFDVKD. The V and J ends lost 0 bases and 0 bases, in that order; junction bases with no gene match: 8. The CDR3 DNA is TGTGCCACCAGTGATTTGTCAGCGGGGGGTCTCAGCTCCTACAATGAGCAGTTCTTC. Protein: CATSDLSAGGLSSYNEQFF.

The rearrangement links TRBV23-1 to TRBJ1-1, with no clear D. TRBV23-1 is an ORF, and what it does is uncertain. Trimming took 5 bases from V and 3 from J, leaving 16 bases between them. CDR3 size: 15 residues. CDR3 coding DNA: TGCGCCAGCAGTATGCATGTAATCCAGGACACTGAAGCTTTCTTT. Translation: CASSMHVIQDTEAFF.

The V call is TRBV11-2, the J call TRBJ1-1, with 8 bases aligning to TRBD1. The J segment lost 3 bases and the V segment lost 4 bases, leaving 4 bases of the junction unmatched. The length of the CDR3 is 14 residues. CDR1 SGHAT and CDR2 FQNNGV come from the germline V gene. CDR3 nucleotides: TGTGCCAGCAGCTCTGGACAGGGCCACACTGAAGCTTTCTTT. Translated: CASSSGQGHTEAFF.

The CDR3 here is CAWSVQGETQYF. CDR3 DNA sequence: TGTGCCTGGAGTGTACAGGGAGAGACCCAGTACTTC. The chain joins TRBV30 to TRBJ2-5, with D possibly being TRBD1 (6 bases). The germline CDR1 and CDR2 sequences are GTSNPN and SVGIG (reference sequence). Trimming cost V 0 bases and J 4 bases, with 6 bases left between them. The CDR3 contains 12 residues.